This T cell receptor beta chain was retrieved from a study of Graves' ophthalmopathy and Graves' hyperthyroidism. Germline V lookup: CDR1 MNHNS, CDR2 SASEGT. With 7 bases removed from V and 0 bases from J, the gap between germline ends came to 7 bases. The CDR3 sequence is 14 residues long. In its sample, this clonotype was seen a few times. It may be a read error: a sequence one base away is much more abundant. Pregnant or lactating patients and those with other autoimmune diseases or uncontrolled infections were excluded. Patients were diagnosed from clinical symptoms, serum thyroxine, TRAb, thyroid ultrasound and orbital computed tomography. For repertoire sequencing, the TCR beta CDR3 regions were amplified from RNA transcripts. Scientists carried out first-round RT-PCR using HTBI primers and then a second-round multiplex PCR. TCRdb fed the multiplex PCR reads into MiXCR, producing one record per CDR3 protein. This table holds approximately 460,000 distinct CDR3 sequences, about 15% found once.

The sample was blood. The rearrangement links TRBV6-1 to TRBJ2-6; D is ambiguous. The receptor comes from a woman between 25 and 40 years old with Graves' ophthalmopathy. The CDR3 here is CASNDVSGANVLTF. DNA for the CDR3: TGTGCCAGCAATGACGTCTCTGGGGCCAACGTCCTGACTTTC.